A selection of T cell receptor beta chains follows, all from one sample in a study of CD8 T cells in ankylosing spondylitis. Using its own MiXCR run on the 5' RACE reads, TCRdb lists one record per CDR3 protein. The table lists about 540,000 distinct CDR3 sequences, approximately 11% of them singletons. What was sequenced was blood, either unsorted or a sorted T cell fraction (not recorded which). All receptors come from a male donor with ankylosing spondylitis. Each CDR3 is given with its conserved first and last residue. The D gene is left open where the match is weak. Clone size is stated in some rows and not others, as once, few, many or a class when expanded.

cdr3_length d_call j_call v_call clone_size cdr3_nt cdr3_aa
16 TRBD1 TRBJ2-1 TRBV27 - TGTGCCAGCAGCTCCAGGGGGCCCCCCTCCTACAATGAGCAGTTCTTC CASSSRGPPSYNEQFF
12 - TRBJ1-1 TRBV20-1 few TGCAGTGCTAGAGATAGGGGGACCCGGGCTTTCTTT CSARDRGTRAFF
13 - TRBJ2-1 TRBV10-2 - TGCGCCACCGATCCGGCCCAGGGGAATGAGCAGTTCTTC CATDPAQGNEQFF
14 - TRBJ2-1 TRBV6-2/TRBV6-3 few TGTGCCAGCAGTTACTCTGCGAGCTACAATGAGCAGTTCTTC CASSYSASYNEQFF
16 TRBD1 TRBJ1-1 TRBV7-9 few TGTGCCAGCAGCCCAGGACAGGGGATGGGCGGCACTGAAGCTTTCTTT CASSPGQGMGGTEAFF
14 - TRBJ2-1 TRBV10-3 many TGTGCCATCAGTGAAGTGGGACCTGCCAATGAGCAGTTCTTC CAISEVGPANEQFF
14 - TRBJ2-1 TRBV10-3 - TGTGCCATCAGTGAGTCGAAATGGTACAATGAGCAGTTCTTC CAISESKWYNEQFF
15 - TRBJ1-5 TRBV18 few TGTGCCAGCTCACCACTGGCGGGTAGCAATCAGCCCCAGCATTTT CASSPLAGSNQPQHF
17 TRBD2 TRBJ2-3 TRBV7-9 - TGTGCCAGCAGCTTAGCCCTAGCGGGAGGGTACACAGATACGCAGTATTTT CASSLALAGGYTDTQYF
17 TRBD2 TRBJ2-1 TRBV3-1 few TGTGCCAGCAGCTTCGTAGCGGGAGGGAGCCTCTACAATGAGCAGTTCTTC CASSFVAGGSLYNEQFF
14 TRBD2 TRBJ2-3 TRBV4-1 - TGCGCCAGCACCGCGGGAGGGCACACAGATACGCAGTATTTT CASTAGGHTDTQYF
13 - TRBJ1-2 TRBV7-9 - TGTGCCAGCAGCTCCGAGAATAACTATGGCTACACCTTC CASSSENNYGYTF
14 TRBD2 TRBJ2-5 TRBV20-1 - TGCAGTGCTTCTGGACTAGCGGGAGAAGAGACCCAGTACTTC CSASGLAGEETQYF
15 TRBD2 TRBJ2-3 TRBV20-1 - TGCAGTGCTAGAGATTTGAGCGGGAGTAGAGATACGCAGTATTTT CSARDLSGSRDTQYF
15 - TRBJ1-5 TRBV19 - TGTGCCAGCCGAGGGGCAGTCTATAGCAATCAGCCCCAGCATTTT CASRGAVYSNQPQHF
12 - TRBJ1-1 TRBV6-2/TRBV6-3 few TGTGCCAGCAGTTACTGGAACACTGAAGCTTTCTTT CASSYWNTEAFF
14 - TRBJ1-3 TRBV10-2 - TGCGCCAGCAGTGAGAGTCCTTCGGTGGGCACCATATATTTT CASSESPSVGTIYF
18 TRBD2 TRBJ2-1 TRBV20-1 few TGCAGTGCTAGAGATAGGTCGGCTAGCGGGAGGGCCCACAATGAGCAGTTCTTC CSARDRSASGRAHNEQFF
14 - TRBJ1-5 TRBV20-1 few TGCAGTGCTAGCCCCGATTTGGGCAATCAGCCCCAGCATTTT CSASPDLGNQPQHF
14 - TRBJ1-3 TRBV7-9 - TGTGCCAGCAGCTTACTTAGGGCTGGAAACACCATATATTTT CASSLLRAGNTIYF